The rows below give T cell receptor beta chains drawn from one sample of a study of blood T cell repertoires in COVID-19. TCRdb's table, derived via immunoSEQ multiplex PCR, lists solely in-frame clones and lacks some. The repertoire consists of under 250,000 clones, with around 83% occurring once and the leading ten covering 2.9%. The sequenced sample was peripheral blood. Every receptor here comes from a man in his fifties or sixties with active or convalescent COVID-19. The CDR3 runs from the conserved cysteine through the conserved F or W. A D gene is named only where the DNA matches it firmly. A clone size is listed for some rows: how often the clone was seen (once, few, many), or a class if it is expanded.

TRBJ2-3,TRBV6-4,NA,NA,TGTGCCAGCAGTGAAGGGGCCAGCACAGATACGCAGTATTTT,CASSEGASTDTQYF
TRBJ1-5,TRBV4-1,NA,TRBD1,TGCGCCAGCAGCCAATCGGTGGACAGGGGAAGCAATCAGCCCCAGCATTTT,CASSQSVDRGSNQPQHF
TRBJ2-1,TRBV18,NA,TRBD1,TGTGCCAGCTCTCCCACAGGGGGAGAGAACGAGCCTTTCTTC,CASSPTGGENEPFF
TRBJ1-2,TRBV7-7,NA,NA,TGTGCTAGCAGCGGAAGACAATACCGAGGCCAGGACAGTTGTCGAAACTATGGCTACACCTTC,CASSGRQYRGQDSCRNYGYTF
TRBJ1-1,TRBV13,NA,NA,TGTGCCAGCAGCTCAACGGGACTCGGGGGAAGGAACACTGAAGCTTTCTTT,CASSSTGLGGRNTEAFF
TRBJ2-1,TRBV11-2,NA,NA,TGTGCCAGCCCCCCACGGGCCATCGGGGGAACGAGGGGCAATGAGCAGTTCTTC,CASPPRAIGGTRGNEQFF
TRBJ1-1,TRBV7-2,NA,TRBD1,TGTGCCAGCAGCCCACAGGGGGGAAGCACTGAAGCTTTCTTT,CASSPQGGSTEAFF
TRBJ2-3,TRBV19,once,TRBD2,TGTGCCAGTAGTCCTATAGCGGGAGGCGCGACAGATACGCAGTATTTT,CASSPIAGGATDTQYF
TRBJ2-1,TRBV5-8,NA,NA,TGTGCCAGCAGCTTGTACGGGTTCGATGAGCAGTTCTTC,CASSLYGFDEQFF
TRBJ1-5,TRBV18,NA,TRBD1,TGTGCCAGCTCACCTGGACAGGATCAGCCCCAGCATTTT,CASSPGQDQPQHF
TRBJ1-1,TRBV7-2,NA,NA,TGTGCCAGCCAACAACACCGGCGGGCAAACACTGAAGCTTTCTTT,CASQQHRRANTEAFF
TRBJ2-7,TRBV7-7,few,NA,TGTGCTAGCAGCTTAGACCTAGACAGGAACTACGAGCAGTACTTC,CASSLDLDRNYEQYF
TRBJ1-2,TRBV10-3,NA,TRBD1,TGTGCCATCAGTGAGTCGGGACAGGGCTATGGCTACACCTTC,CAISESGQGYGYTF
TRBJ2-6,TRBV24-1,NA,TRBD1,TGTGCCACCAGTCCCAGACAGGGGGCTTGGGGGGCCAACGTCCTGACTTTC,CATSPRQGAWGANVLTF
TRBJ1-2,TRBV12-3/TRBV12-4,NA,NA,TGTGCCAGCAGTCAATCTAACTATGGCTACACCTTC,CASSQSNYGYTF
TRBJ2-7,TRBV7-9,once,TRBD1,TGTGCCAGCAGCTCCGGACAGGGGGCCCGTGAGCAGTACTTC,CASSSGQGAREQYF
TRBJ2-5,TRBV7-2,NA,NA,TGTGCCAGCAGCTTACCCGGTGGGACCCAGTACTTC,CASSLPGGTQYF
TRBJ1-4,TRBV7-9,NA,NA,TGTGCCAGCAGCTTAGTCGGACAGCCTAATGAAAAACTGTTTTTT,CASSLVGQPNEKLFF
TRBJ1-5,TRBV2,NA,NA,TGTGCCAGCAGTACAAACCCTGGGGGCGGATATAGCAATCAGCCCCAGCATTTT,CASSTNPGGGYSNQPQHF
TRBJ1-3,TRBV5-4,NA,TRBD1,TGTGCCAGCAGCGGGACAGGGGTTTCTGCTGGAAACACCATATATTTT,CASSGTGVSAGNTIYF
TRBJ1-1,TRBV7-9,NA,NA,TGTGCCAGCACCCAGTGGGCCAGGGTGGCTTTCTTT,CASTQWARVAFF
TRBJ1-1,TRBV5-4,NA,NA,TGTGCCAGCAGCTTTGACAGCATGAACACTGAAGCTTTCTTT,CASSFDSMNTEAFF
TRBJ1-2,TRBV12-2,NA,NA,TGTGCAAGTCGCTTTGGGGCAGGGGGAAGCGGCTACACCTTC,CASRFGAGGSGYTF
TRBJ2-7,TRBV4-3,NA,NA,TGCGCCAGCAGCCAAGAGAGCGGCTACGAGCAGTACTTC,CASSQESGYEQYF
TRBJ1-2,TRBV27,NA,NA,TGTGCCAGCAGTCTTCGGGACTCCAGCTATGGCTACACCTTC,CASSLRDSSYGYTF
TRBJ2-7,TRBV7-8,NA,NA,TGTGCCAGCAGCGAACCAGACAGGTGGCCGTACGAGCAGTACTTC,CASSEPDRWPYEQYF
TRBJ2-1,TRBV6-2/TRBV6-3,NA,TRBD2,TGTGCCAGCAGTCCCGGGACTAGCGCTCCAAGCTCCTACAATGAGCAGTTCTTC,CASSPGTSAPSSYNEQFF
TRBJ1-4,TRBV28,NA,TRBD1,TGTGCCAGCAGTTCTTTTGCCGGGACAGGGGGATTTGTTGCTAATGAAAAACTGTTTTTT,CASSSFAGTGGFVANEKLFF
TRBJ2-7,TRBV28,medium-sized,TRBD1,TGTGCCAGCAGTACCCGGGACAGGGGGCCCTACGAGCAGTACTTC,CASSTRDRGPYEQYF
TRBJ1-2,TRBV7-8,NA,NA,TGTGCCAGCAGCCCTGATAGATGGGGCTACACCTTC,CASSPDRWGYTF
TRBJ1-5,TRBV27,NA,NA,TGTGCCAGCAGTTTAGGGACACTCAATCAGCCCCAGCATTTT,CASSLGTLNQPQHF
TRBJ2-2,TRBV19,NA,TRBD1,TGTGCCAGTACCCGGGACAGAGACACCGGGGAGCTGTTTTTT,CASTRDRDTGELFF
TRBJ2-3,TRBV9,NA,TRBD2,TGTGCCAGCAGCGAGAGGGCTAGCGGGGGCACAGATACGCAGTATTTT,CASSERASGGTDTQYF
TRBJ1-6,TRBV15,NA,NA,TGTGCCACCAGCAGAGATTCTTCCCTCCCCCACTTT,CATSRDSSLPHF
TRBJ1-1,TRBV6-2/TRBV6-3,NA,NA,TGTGCCAGCAGTTACTCCTACTCTGGTACAGGGATGAACACTGAAGCTTTCTTT,CASSYSYSGTGMNTEAFF
TRBJ1-2,TRBV5-1,NA,NA,TGCGCCAGCAGCTTAGGAGGGGTTGGTGACTATGGCTACACCTTC,CASSLGGVGDYGYTF